This T cell receptor (beta chain) was sequenced for a study of blood T cell repertoires in COVID-19. Study as a whole: Some COVID-19 samples were acute and others convalescent; all came from the United States, Italy and Spain. PBMCs, B-cell-depleted T cells, or T cells provided the cDNA or gDNA that made up the material.

Seattle patients were enrolled during active infection and followed longitudinally. Repertoires were generated with immunoSEQ multiplex PCR, while TCRdb's copy carries only in-frame clones and drops some. The sample records some 320,000 clones, 89% being singletons. Germline-derived CDR1 and CDR2 are LGHDT and YNNKEL (reference sequence). V was cut by 3 bases and J by 4 bases, with 16 bases left in between. The CDR3 has 16 amino acids. The sequence came from a woman aged 25-40 years with COVID-19, enrolled during active disease. The sequenced material came from peripheral blood. The chain couples TRBV3-1 (or the pseudogene TRBV3-2) to TRBJ1-5; D is unresolved. The CDR3 loop reads CASSQLRSGANQPQHF. The CDR3, as DNA: TGTGCCAGCAGCCAGCTCCGGAGTGGAGCTAATCAGCCCCAGCATTTT.